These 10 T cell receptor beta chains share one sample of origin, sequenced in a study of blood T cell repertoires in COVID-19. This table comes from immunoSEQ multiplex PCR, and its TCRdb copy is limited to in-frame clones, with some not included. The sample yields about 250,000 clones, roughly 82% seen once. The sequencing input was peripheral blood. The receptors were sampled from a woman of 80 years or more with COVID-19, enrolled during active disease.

CDR3: CASRHGGGETQYF. The DNA for the CDR3 is TGTGCCAGTAGGCACGGGGGAGGCGAGACCCAGTACTTC. V gene TRBV19 combines with J gene TRBJ2-5; TRBD2 might be the D (6 bases). The CDR3 totals 13 residues. V lost 6 bases and J lost 5, with 13 bases in between. Germline lookup yields CDR1 LNHDA and CDR2 SQIVND (reference sequence).

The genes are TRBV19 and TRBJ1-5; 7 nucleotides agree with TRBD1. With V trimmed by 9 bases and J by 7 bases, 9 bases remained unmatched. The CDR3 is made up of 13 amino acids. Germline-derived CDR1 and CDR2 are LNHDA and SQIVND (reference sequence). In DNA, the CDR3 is TGTGCCAGCAAGGACAGGTCGGGGCAGCCCCAGCATTTT. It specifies CASKDRSGQPQHF.

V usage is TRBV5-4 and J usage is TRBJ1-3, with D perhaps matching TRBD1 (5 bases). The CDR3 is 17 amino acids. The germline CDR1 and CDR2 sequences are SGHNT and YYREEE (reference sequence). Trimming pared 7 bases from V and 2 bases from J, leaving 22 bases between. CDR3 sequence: CASGLSREGLAGNTIYF. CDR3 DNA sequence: TGTGCCAGCGGGCTTTCCAGGGAAGGGCTGGCTGGAAACACCATATATTTT.

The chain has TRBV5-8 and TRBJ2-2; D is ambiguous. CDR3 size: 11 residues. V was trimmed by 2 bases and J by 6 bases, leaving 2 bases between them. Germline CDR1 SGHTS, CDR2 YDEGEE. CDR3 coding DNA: TGTGCCAGCAGCTTCTCCGGGGAGCTGTTTTTT. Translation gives CASSFSGELFF.

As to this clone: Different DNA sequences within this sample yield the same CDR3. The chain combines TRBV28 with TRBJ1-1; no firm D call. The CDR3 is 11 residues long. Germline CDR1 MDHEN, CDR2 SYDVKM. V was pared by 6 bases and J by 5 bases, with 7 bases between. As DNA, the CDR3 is TGTGCCAGCAGAGGGAGGACTGAAGCTTTCTTT. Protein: CASRGRTEAFF.

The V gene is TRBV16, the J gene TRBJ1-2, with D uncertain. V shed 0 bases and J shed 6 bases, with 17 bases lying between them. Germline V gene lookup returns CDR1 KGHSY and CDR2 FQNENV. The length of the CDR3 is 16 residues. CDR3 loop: CASSQSRVFGGDGYTF. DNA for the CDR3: TGTGCCAGCAGCCAATCTCGAGTATTCGGCGGAGATGGCTACACCTTC.

The CDR3 loop reads CASTEHPPYGYTF. The DNA of the CDR3 is TGTGCCAGTACCGAACACCCCCCCTATGGCTACACCTTC. The rearrangement joins TRBV19 to TRBJ1-2; D is unclear. V was cut by 7 bases and J by 4 bases, with 13 bases left in between. CDR1 is LNHDA and CDR2 is SQIVND in the germline V gene (reference sequence). The CDR3 has 13 residues.

CDR3 in DNA: TGTGCCAGCAGTCAGGGACTAGCGGGGTTAGCCAAAAACATTCAGTACTTC. Its translation is CASSQGLAGLAKNIQYF. The J gene is TRBJ2-4, the V gene TRBV6-6; 13 nucleotides agree with TRBD2. This CDR3 is built from 17 residues. Losses at the gene ends were 5 bases for V and 0 bases for J; bases not matched to a gene: 4. Germline CDR1 and CDR2: MNHNY and SVGAGI (reference sequence).

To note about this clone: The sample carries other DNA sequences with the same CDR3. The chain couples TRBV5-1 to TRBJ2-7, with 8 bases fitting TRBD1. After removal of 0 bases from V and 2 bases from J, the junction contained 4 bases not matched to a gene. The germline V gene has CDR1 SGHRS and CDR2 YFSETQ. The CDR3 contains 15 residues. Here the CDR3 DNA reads TGCGCCAGCAGCTTGGGCGGACAGGGCCCCTACGAGCAGTACTTC. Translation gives CASSLGGQGPYEQYF.

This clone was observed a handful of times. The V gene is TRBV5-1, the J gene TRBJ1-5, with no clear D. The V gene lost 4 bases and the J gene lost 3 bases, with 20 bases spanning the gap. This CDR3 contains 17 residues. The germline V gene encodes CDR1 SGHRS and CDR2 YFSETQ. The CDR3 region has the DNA TGCGCCAGCAGCAAGGCGCGGGGTCGGAATACCAATCAGCCCCAGCATTTT. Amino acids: CASSKARGRNTNQPQHF.